The 9 T cell receptor beta chains listed next were all sequenced from one sample in a study of blood T cells in healthy people across ages. Then a second PCR, running about 6 to 11 cycles, was carried out with a sample-barcoded 5' primer and a J-beta primer mix. TCRdb analysed the 5' RACE reads with MiXCR anew, one entry per CDR3 protein. Among around 1,100,000 distinct CDR3 sequences listed, roughly two fifths were seen once. The source material was blood. The receptors shown here come from a man aged 18 to 30 in good health.

The table lists this clonotype with a few counts. The chain uses TRBV30 and TRBJ2-5; tentative D call: TRBD2 (5 bases). The CDR3 consists of 14 residues. Trimming took off 3 bases at V and 0 bases at J, with 11 bases between the two ends. Germline V gives CDR1 GTSNPN, CDR2 SVGIG (reference sequence). This CDR3 reads CAWRRLAYQETQYF. CDR3 DNA: TGTGCCTGGAGGAGGTTAGCGTACCAAGAGACCCAGTACTTC.

CDR3 nucleotide sequence: TGTGCCATCAGCTCCGTTGCGGGGGATCAGCCCCAGCATTTT. Translating gives CAISSVAGDQPQHF. The chain links TRBV10-3 to TRBJ1-5; D is perhaps TRBD1 (5 bases). The germline V gene encodes CDR1 ENHRY and CDR2 SYGVKD. The CDR3 loop spans 14 amino acids. Trimming took off 6 bases at V and 5 bases at J, with 14 bases between the two ends.

V is TRBV6-5 and J is TRBJ1-5; tentatively, D is TRBD1 (5 bases). The CDR3 consists of 16 residues. Trimming shortened V by 5 bases and J by 5 bases, and 19 bases separated the two germline ends. Germline-derived CDR1 and CDR2 are MNHEY and SVGAGI. CDR3 bases: TGTGCCAGCAGTCACTGGCCCAGGGCCACCGATCAGCCCCAGCATTTT. As protein: CASSHWPRATDQPQHF.

The chain combines TRBV7-7 with TRBJ2-5; D perhaps matches TRBD1 (6 bases). V lost 5 bases to trimming and J lost 11 bases, with 24 bases between them. This CDR3 is built from 15 residues. From germline, CDR1 is SSHAT and CDR2 FNYEAQ (reference sequence). The CDR3 bases are TGTGCCAGCAGCCGGGACACAATACGTTCGAATGAGCAGTACTTC. Its protein is CASSRDTIRSNEQYF.

There are a few counts of this clonotype. The V and J genes are TRBV21-1 and TRBJ1-1; the table's D call of TRBD1 was not tested on the DNA. TRBV21-1 is a listed pseudogene. This CDR3 has 14 amino acids. CDR3 bases: TGTGCCAGCAGCAAGGAGACAGGGGACACTGAAGCTTTCTTT. Amino acids: CASSKETGDTEAFF.

The chain combines TRBV15 with TRBJ2-1, with 7 bases identical to TRBD1. The CDR3 contains 14 residues. From germline, CDR1 is LNHNV and CDR2 YYDKDF (reference sequence). Unmatched junction bases numbered 4, after V lost 3 bases and J lost 5 bases. DNA of the CDR3: TGTGCCACCAGCAGCCATGGGACAGACAATGAGCAGTTCTTC. As protein: CATSSHGTDNEQFF.

The gene calls are TRBV5-6 and TRBJ1-1; 8 bases agree with TRBD1. CDR3 size: 15 residues. CDR1 is SGHDT, CDR2 YYEEEE, per germline. Trimming at V came to 4 bases and at J to 0 bases, leaving 5 bases not matched to a gene. The CDR3 nucleotides read TGTGCCAGCAGCGGGGGGGACAGGTTGAACACTGAAGCTTTCTTT. This codes for CASSGGDRLNTEAFF.

This clonotype has more than one count but fewer than ten. The chain joins TRBV7-2 to TRBJ2-1, with TRBD2 identical over 9 bases. V shed 3 bases, J shed 6 bases, and the junction held 6 bases outside the gene matches. The CDR3 spans 15 residues. Germline lookup yields CDR1 SGHTA and CDR2 FQGNSA. The CDR3: CASSFSGGGGNEQFF. CDR3 sequence (DNA): TGTGCCAGCAGCTTTAGCGGGGGCGGGGGCAATGAGCAGTTCTTC.

The chain links TRBV4-3 to TRBJ2-7, with D unclear. The CDR3 is 14 residues long. Trimming shortened V by 0 bases and J by 7 bases, and 13 bases separated the two germline ends. Germline lookup yields CDR1 LGHNA and CDR2 YSLEER. The CDR3 spells CASSQEDRLDEQYF. CDR3 nucleotide sequence: TGCGCCAGCAGCCAAGAAGACCGGTTGGATGAGCAGTACTTC.